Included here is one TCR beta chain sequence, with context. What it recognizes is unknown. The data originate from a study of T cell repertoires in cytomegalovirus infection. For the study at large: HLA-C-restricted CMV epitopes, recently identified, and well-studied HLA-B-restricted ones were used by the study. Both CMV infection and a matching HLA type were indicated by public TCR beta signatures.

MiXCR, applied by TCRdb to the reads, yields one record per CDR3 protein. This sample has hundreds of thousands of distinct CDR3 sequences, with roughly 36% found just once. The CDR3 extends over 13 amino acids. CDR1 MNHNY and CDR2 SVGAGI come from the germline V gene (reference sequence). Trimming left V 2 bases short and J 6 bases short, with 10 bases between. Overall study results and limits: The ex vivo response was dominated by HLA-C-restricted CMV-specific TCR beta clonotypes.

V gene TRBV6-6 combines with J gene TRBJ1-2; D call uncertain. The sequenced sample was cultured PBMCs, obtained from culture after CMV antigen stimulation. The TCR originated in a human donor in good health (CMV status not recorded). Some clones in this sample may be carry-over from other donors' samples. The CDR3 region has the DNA TGTGCCAGCAGTTACGAGTCGTGGCATGGCTACACCTTC. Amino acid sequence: CASSYESWHGYTF.